These 11 T cell receptor beta chains share one sample of origin, sequenced in a study of PD-1 blockade in classical Hodgkin lymphoma. Relapses following autologous stem cell transplantation were seen in all patients, with brentuximab vedotin exposure varying. Assay: immunoSEQ multiplex PCR; the TCRdb copy retains only in-frame clones and omits some. The data hold about 41,000 clones, with 76% observed a single time. Sequencing was performed on peripheral blood mononuclear cells (PBMCs), taken at baseline. These TCRs come from a human donor with classical Hodgkin lymphoma.

This chain links TRBV19 with TRBJ1-5; 8 bases match TRBD1. Germline CDR1 reads LNHDA; CDR2 reads SQIVND (reference sequence). The CDR3 is made up of 17 amino acids. The ends lost 5 bases at V and 6 bases at J; junction bases unmatched: 15. CDR3 residues: CASSGTGLSIRGQPQHF. The DNA of the CDR3 is TGTGCCAGTAGTGGGACAGGATTAAGCATACGGGGTCAGCCCCAGCATTTT.

The genes are TRBV19 and TRBJ1-6; a possible D gene is TRBD1 (5 bases). Trimming shortened V by 5 bases and J by 10 bases, and 12 bases separated the two germline ends. Germline-derived CDR1 and CDR2 are LNHDA and SQIVND (reference sequence). The CDR3 sequence is 13 residues long. The CDR3, as DNA: TGTGCCAGTAGTGACAGCATTGAATCACCCCTCCACTTT. Amino acid sequence: CASSDSIESPLHF.

J is TRBJ1-1 and V is TRBV7-2; TRBD1 matches at 7 bases. The CDR3 totals 15 residues. Germline CDR1 and CDR2: SGHTA and FQGNSA. V lost 5 bases, J lost 8 bases, and 14 bases stayed unmatched. Here the CDR3 DNA reads TGTGCCAGCAGCCCTCCGACCCAATACAGGGGCGAAGCTTTCTTT. This codes for CASSPPTQYRGEAFF.

This clone rates as medium-sized (0.01 to 0.1%). The rearrangement uses TRBV30 and TRBJ1-2, with 8 bases that match TRBD1. The trim removed 0 bases at V and 8 bases at J, leaving 8 bases unmatched. CDR1 is GTSNPN, CDR2 SVGIG, per germline (reference sequence). The CDR3 runs 14 residues. CDR3 residues: CAWSVLTGAEGYTF. The CDR3 nucleotides read TGTGCCTGGAGTGTTCTGACAGGGGCGGAAGGCTACACCTTC.

This clone was seen once. The J gene is TRBJ2-3, the V gene TRBV9; TRBD2 aligns across 10 bases. CDR3 length: 15 residues. Germline CDR1 is SGDLS and CDR2 is YYNGEE. Losses at the gene ends were 2 bases for V and 6 bases for J; bases not matched to a gene: 6. CDR3 DNA: TGTGCCAGCAGCGTTCGGCCTAGCGGGAGTGATACGCAGTATTTT. Protein: CASSVRPSGSDTQYF.

This clone was observed once. The gene calls are TRBV7-2 and TRBJ2-7; 12 bases line up with TRBD2. V lost 5 bases to trimming and J lost 2 bases; unmatched junction nucleotides: 13. The CDR3 loop spans 18 amino acids. Germline V CDR1 and CDR2: SGHTA, FQGNSA. The CDR3, as DNA: TGTGCCAGCAGCCTTACGGCTAGCGGGAGGGCCAGGCCCTACGAGCAGTACTTC. Its translation: CASSLTASGRARPYEQYF.

The chain joins TRBV7-9 to TRBJ2-1, with TRBD2 matching 14 bases. The V gene's germline CDR1 is SEHNR and CDR2 FQNEAQ (reference sequence). The trim removed 4 bases at V and 9 bases at J, leaving 2 bases unmatched. The CDR3 loop spans 14 amino acids. The CDR3 DNA is TGTGCCAGCAGCTCCGGGACTAGCGGGAGTGAGCAGTTCTTC. Amino acids: CASSSGTSGSEQFF.

The J gene is TRBJ2-3, the V gene TRBV19, with 11 bases aligning to TRBD2. The CDR3 spans 15 residues. Germline assignment: CDR1 LNHDA and CDR2 SQIVND (reference sequence). V was clipped by 9 bases and J by 4 bases; unmatched bases: 9. The chain's CDR3 is CASMGLAGGADTQYF. The DNA of the CDR3 is TGTGCCAGCATGGGGCTAGCGGGAGGCGCAGATACGCAGTATTTT.

This clone is labeled as medium-sized. The same CDR3 arises from other DNA sequences in this sample as well. This chain links TRBV9 with TRBJ2-2; 9 bases are a match to TRBD1. CDR3 length equals 15 residues. The J segment lost 5 bases and the V segment lost 0 bases, leaving 2 bases of the junction unmatched. Germline V lookup: CDR1 SGDLS, CDR2 YYNGEE. This chain's CDR3 is CASSVETGGTGELFF. CDR3 nucleotides: TGTGCCAGCAGCGTAGAGACAGGGGGAACCGGGGAGCTGTTTTTT.

The chain employs TRBV6-5 and TRBJ2-5; TRBD2 might be the D (6 bases). The V gene lost 2 bases and the J gene lost 0 bases, with 10 bases spanning the gap. Germline V gene sequence: CDR1 MNHEY, CDR2 SVGAGI. CDR3 length: 15 amino acids. CDR3 loop: CASSYRDSYQETQYF. For the CDR3, the DNA is TGTGCCAGCAGTTACAGGGACTCATACCAAGAGACCCAGTACTTC.

This clone has a count of ten or more. The same CDR3 is also encoded by other DNA sequences in this sample. The chain is built from TRBV7-9 and TRBJ2-2; 7 bases align to TRBD1. Germline V lookup: CDR1 SEHNR, CDR2 FQNEAQ (reference sequence). V shed 5 bases, J shed 3 bases, and the junction held 6 bases outside the gene matches. The CDR3 spans 15 residues. For the CDR3, the DNA is TGTGCCAGCAGCCGCGGACAGGATTACACCGGGGAGCTGTTTTTT. This gives the protein CASSRGQDYTGELFF.